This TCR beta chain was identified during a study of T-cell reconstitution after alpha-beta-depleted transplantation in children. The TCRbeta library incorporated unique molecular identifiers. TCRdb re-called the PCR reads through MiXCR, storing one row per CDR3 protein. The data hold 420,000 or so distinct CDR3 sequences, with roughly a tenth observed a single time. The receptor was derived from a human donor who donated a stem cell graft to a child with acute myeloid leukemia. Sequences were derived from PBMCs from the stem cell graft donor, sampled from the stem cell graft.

Here the CDR3 reads CASSDLSGGPVNTQYF. Written as DNA, the CDR3 is TGCGCCAGCAGTGACCTCAGCGGGGGGCCAGTTAATACGCAGTATTTT. The V gene is TRBV10-1, the J gene TRBJ2-3; TRBD2 matches at 9 bases. J was trimmed by 7 bases and V by 3 bases; bases with no gene match: 11. From germline, CDR1 is WNHNN and CDR2 SYGVQD (reference sequence). This CDR3 is built from 16 residues.